Sequencing of this T cell receptor beta chain was carried out in a study of T cells in Graves' hyperthyroidism and ophthalmopathy. Whole-study context: Peripheral blood samples were taken at initial diagnosis, prior to any treatment.

The CDR3 regions of TCR beta were amplified from RNA transcripts. HTBI primers were employed in a first-round RT-PCR of the TCR CDR3. In TCRdb, the multiplex PCR reads were re-called with MiXCR into one record per CDR3 protein. The repertoire has approximately 530,000 distinct CDR3 sequences, 20% of them found once; the top ten carry about 45%. The CDR3 covers 15 residues. Germline CDR1 and CDR2: SGHRS and YFSETQ. Trimming cost V 5 bases and J 10 bases; bases outside gene matches: 15. The sample holds a few counts of this clonotype. The rearrangement joins TRBV5-1 to TRBJ2-1, with 7 bases fitting TRBD2. The source is a man aged 40-49 years with Graves' ophthalmopathy. Material for sequencing was blood. The CDR3 spells CASREGGGAGREQFF. The CDR3 nucleotides read TGCGCCAGCAGGGAGGGCGGGGGAGCTGGGCGCGAGCAGTTCTTC. Filled out from reference TRBV5-1 and TRBJ2-1, the complete variable domain reads KAGVTQTPRYLIKTRGQQVTLSCSPISGHRSVSWYQQTPGQGLQFLFEYFSETQRNKGNFPGRFSGRQFSNSRSEMNVSTLELGDSALYLCASREGGGAGREQFFGPGTRLTVL.